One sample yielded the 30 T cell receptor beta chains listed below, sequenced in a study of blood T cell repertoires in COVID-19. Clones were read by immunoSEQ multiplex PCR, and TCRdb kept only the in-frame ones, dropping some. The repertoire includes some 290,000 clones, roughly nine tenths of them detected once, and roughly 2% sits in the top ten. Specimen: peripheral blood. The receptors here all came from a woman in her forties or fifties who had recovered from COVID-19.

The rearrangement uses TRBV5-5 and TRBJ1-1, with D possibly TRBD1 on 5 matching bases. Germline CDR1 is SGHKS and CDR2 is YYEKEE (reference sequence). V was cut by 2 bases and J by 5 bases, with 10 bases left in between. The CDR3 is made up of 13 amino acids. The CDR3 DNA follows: TGTGCCAGCAGCTTCAGGGAATCGACTGAAGCTTTCTTT. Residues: CASSFRESTEAFF.

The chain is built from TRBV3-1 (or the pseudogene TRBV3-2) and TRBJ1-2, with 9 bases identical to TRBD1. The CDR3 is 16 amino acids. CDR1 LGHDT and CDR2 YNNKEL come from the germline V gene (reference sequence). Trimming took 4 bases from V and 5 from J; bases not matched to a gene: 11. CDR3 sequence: CASSRETGTGHYGYTF. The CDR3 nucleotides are TGTGCCAGCAGCCGGGAAACCGGGACAGGGCATTATGGCTACACCTTC.

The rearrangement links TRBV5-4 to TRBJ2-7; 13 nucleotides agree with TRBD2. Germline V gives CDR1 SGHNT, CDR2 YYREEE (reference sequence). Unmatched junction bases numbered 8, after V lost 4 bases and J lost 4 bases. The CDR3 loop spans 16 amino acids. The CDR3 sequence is CASSGGTSGKRYEQYF. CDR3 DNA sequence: TGTGCCAGCAGCGGCGGGACTAGCGGGAAAAGATACGAGCAGTACTTC.

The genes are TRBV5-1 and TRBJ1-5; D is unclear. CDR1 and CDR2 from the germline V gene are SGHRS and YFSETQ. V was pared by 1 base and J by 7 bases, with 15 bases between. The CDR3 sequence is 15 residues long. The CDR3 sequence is CASSLRGGTSQPQHF. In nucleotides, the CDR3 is TGCGCCAGCAGCTTGCGGGGTGGAACGAGCCAGCCCCAGCATTTT. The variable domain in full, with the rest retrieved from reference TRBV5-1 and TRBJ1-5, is KAGVTQTPRYLIKTRGQQVTLSCSPISGHRSVSWYQQTPGQGLQFLFEYFSETQRNKGNFPGRFSGRQFSNSRSEMNVSTLELGDSALYLCASSLRGGTSQPQHFGDGTRLSIL.

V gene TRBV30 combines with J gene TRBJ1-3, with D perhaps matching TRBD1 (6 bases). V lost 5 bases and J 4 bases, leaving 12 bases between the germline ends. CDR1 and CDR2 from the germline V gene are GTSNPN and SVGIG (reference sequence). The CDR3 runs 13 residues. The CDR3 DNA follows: TGTGCCTGGGACACAGGGATCGGAAACACCATATATTTT. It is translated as CAWDTGIGNTIYF.

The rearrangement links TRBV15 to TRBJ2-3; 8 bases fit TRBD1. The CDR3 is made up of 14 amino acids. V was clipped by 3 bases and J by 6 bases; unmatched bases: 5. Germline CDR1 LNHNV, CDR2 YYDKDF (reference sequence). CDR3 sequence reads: CATSRGGQADTQYF. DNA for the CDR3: TGTGCCACCAGCAGGGGGGGACAGGCTGATACGCAGTATTTT.

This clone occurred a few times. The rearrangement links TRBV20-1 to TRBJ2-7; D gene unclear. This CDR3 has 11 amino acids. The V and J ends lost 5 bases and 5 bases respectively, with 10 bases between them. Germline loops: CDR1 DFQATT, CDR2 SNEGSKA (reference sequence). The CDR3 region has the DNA TGCAGTGCTTTCGTCTATGACGAGCAGTACTTC. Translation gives CSAFVYDEQYF.

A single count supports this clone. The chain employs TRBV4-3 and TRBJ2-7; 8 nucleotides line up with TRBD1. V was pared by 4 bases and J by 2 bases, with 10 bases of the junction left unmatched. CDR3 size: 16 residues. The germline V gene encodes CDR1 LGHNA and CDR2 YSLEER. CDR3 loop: CASSLSTGTGTYEQYF. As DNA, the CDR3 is TGCGCCAGCAGCCTATCTACCGGGACAGGAACCTACGAGCAGTACTTC.

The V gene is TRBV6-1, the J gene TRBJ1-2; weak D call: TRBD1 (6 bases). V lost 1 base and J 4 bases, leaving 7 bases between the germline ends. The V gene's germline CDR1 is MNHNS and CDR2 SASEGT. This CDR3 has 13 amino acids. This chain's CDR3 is CASSEGTAYGYTF. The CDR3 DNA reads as TGTGCCAGCAGTGAAGGGACAGCCTATGGCTACACCTTC.

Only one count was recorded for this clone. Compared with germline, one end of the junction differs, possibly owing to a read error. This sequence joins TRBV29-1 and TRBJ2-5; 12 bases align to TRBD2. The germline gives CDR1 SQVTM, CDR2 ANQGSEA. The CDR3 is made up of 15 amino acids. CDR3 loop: CSVETSGGRQEAQYF. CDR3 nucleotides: TGCAGCGTGGAGACTAGCGGGGGCCGCCAAGAGGCCCAGTACTTC.

Written as DNA, the CDR3 is TGTGCCAGCAGCTTAACAGGGGATAGGTCCGGGGAGCTGTTTTTT. Its protein product is CASSLTGDRSGELFF. This chain connects TRBV7-2 to TRBJ2-2, with 7 positions matching TRBD1. Germline CDR1 reads SGHTA; CDR2 reads FQGNSA. V trimming: 2 bases; J trimming: 6 bases; junction bases outside the gene matches: 6. CDR3 length equals 15 residues.

The CDR3 here is CASSYSGGGYNEQFF. The CDR3 DNA follows: TGTGCCAGCAGTTACAGCGGGGGGGGTTACAATGAGCAGTTCTTC. The chain is built from TRBV6-2 or TRBV6-3 and TRBJ2-1, with 10 positions matching TRBD2. The ends lost 2 bases at V and 4 bases at J; junction bases unmatched: 2. This CDR3 is 15 amino acids long. Germline loops: CDR1 MNHEY, CDR2 SVGEGT.

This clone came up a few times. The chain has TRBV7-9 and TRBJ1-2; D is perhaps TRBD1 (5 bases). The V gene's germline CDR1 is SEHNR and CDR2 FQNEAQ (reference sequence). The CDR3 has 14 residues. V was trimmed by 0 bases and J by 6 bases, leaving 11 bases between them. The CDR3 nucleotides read TGTGCCAGCAGCTTAGCAGGGACTGTAAATGGCTACACCTTC. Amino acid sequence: CASSLAGTVNGYTF. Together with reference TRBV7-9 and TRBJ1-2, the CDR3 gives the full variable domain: DTGVSQNPRHKITKRGQNVTFRCDPISEHNRLYWYRQTLGQGPEFLTYFQNEAQLEKSRLLSDRFSAERPKGSFSTLEIQRTEQGDSAMYLCASSLAGTVNGYTFGSGTRLTVV.

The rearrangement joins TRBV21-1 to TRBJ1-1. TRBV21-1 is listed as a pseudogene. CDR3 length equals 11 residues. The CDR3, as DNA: TGTGCCAGCAGCAAAAATTGGAGCGCTTTCTTT. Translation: CASSKNWSAFF.

The CDR3 region has the DNA TGTGCCAGCAGTTACGAGTCTAGCGGGGGCCAAGAGACCCAGTACTTC. It translates to CASSYESSGGQETQYF. V usage is TRBV6-2 or TRBV6-3 and J usage is TRBJ2-5, with TRBD2 matching 10 bases. The CDR3 sequence is 16 residues long. In germline, CDR1 is MNHEY, CDR2 SVGEGT. V lost 2 bases, J lost 1 base, and 4 bases stayed unmatched.

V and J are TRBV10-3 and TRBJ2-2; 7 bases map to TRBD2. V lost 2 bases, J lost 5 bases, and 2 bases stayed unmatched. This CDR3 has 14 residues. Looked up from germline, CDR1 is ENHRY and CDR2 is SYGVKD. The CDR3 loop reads CAISEPSGTGELFF. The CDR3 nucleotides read TGTGCCATCAGTGAGCCTAGCGGAACCGGGGAGCTGTTTTTT.

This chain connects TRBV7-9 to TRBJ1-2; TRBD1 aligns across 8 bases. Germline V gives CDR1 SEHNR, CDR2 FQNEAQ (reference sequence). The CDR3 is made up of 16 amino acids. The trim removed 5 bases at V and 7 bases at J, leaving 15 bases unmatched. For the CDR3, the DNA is TGTGCCAGCAGCGTTGGGACAGGTCCTTGGCAAGGTGGCTACACCTTC. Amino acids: CASSVGTGPWQGGYTF.

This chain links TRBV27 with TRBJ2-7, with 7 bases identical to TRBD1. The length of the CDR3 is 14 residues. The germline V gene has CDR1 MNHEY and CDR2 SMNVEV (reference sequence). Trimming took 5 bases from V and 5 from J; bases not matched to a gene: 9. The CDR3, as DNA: TGTGCCAGCAGTCTACAGGGGTCGGGCCACGAGCAGTACTTC. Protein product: CASSLQGSGHEQYF.

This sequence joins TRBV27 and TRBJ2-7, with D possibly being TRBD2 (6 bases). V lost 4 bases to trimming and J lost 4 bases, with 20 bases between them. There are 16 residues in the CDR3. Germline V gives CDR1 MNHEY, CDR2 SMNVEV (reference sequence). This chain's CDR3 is CASSYGRGGLLYEQYF. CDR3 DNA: TGTGCCAGCAGTTATGGGCGGGGCGGCTTATTATACGAGCAGTACTTC.

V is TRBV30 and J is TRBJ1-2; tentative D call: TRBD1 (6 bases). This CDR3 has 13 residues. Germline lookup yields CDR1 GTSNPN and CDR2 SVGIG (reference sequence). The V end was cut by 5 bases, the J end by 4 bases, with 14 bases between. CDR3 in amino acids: CAWGRKTGYGYTF. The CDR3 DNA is TGTGCCTGGGGCAGAAAGACAGGCTATGGCTACACCTTC. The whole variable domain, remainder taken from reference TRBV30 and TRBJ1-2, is SQTIHQWPATLVQPVGSPLSLECTVEGTSNPNLYWYRQAAGRGLQLLFYSVGIGQISSEVPQNLSASRPQDRQFILSSKKLLLSDSGFYLCAWGRKTGYGYTFGSGTRLTVV.

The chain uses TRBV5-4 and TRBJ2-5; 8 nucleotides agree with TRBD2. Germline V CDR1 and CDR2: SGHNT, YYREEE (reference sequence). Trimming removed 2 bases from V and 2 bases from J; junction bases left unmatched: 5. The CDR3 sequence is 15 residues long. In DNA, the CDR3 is TGTGCCAGCAGCTTTTATCGGGGGGGGCAAGAGACCCAGTACTTC. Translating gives CASSFYRGGQETQYF.

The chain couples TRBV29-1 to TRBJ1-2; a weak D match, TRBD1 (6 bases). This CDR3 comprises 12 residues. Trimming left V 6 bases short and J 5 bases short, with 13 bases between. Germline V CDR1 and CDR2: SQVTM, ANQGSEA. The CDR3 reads CSVTRGMYGYTF. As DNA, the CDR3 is TGCAGCGTCACTAGGGGGATGTATGGCTACACCTTC.

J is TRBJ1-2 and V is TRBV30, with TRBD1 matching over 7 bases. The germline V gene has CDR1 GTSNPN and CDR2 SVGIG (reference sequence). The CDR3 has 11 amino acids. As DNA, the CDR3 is TGTGCTCAGGGACAGAGCGGTGGCTACACCTTC. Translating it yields CAQGQSGGYTF.

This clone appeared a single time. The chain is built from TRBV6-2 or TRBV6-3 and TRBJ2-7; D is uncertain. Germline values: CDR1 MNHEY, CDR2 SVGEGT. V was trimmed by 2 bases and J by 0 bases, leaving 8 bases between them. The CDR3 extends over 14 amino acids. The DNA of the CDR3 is TGTGCCAGCAGTTACCGGCAGGACTCCTACGAGCAGTACTTC. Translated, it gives CASSYRQDSYEQYF.

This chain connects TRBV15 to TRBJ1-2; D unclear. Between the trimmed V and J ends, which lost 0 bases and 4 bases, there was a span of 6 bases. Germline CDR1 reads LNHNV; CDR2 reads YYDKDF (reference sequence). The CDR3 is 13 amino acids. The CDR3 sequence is CATSRDRSYGYTF. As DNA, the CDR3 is TGTGCCACCAGCAGAGATAGGAGCTATGGCTACACCTTC.

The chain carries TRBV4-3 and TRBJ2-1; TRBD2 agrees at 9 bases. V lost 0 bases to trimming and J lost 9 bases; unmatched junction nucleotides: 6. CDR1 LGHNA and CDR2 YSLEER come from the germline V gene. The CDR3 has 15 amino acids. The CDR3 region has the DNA TGCGCCAGCAGCCAAGAGATAGCGGGAGCGGGTGAGCAGTTCTTC. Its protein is CASSQEIAGAGEQFF.

For the CDR3, the DNA is TGTGCCAGCAGTTCCCAGCGGGGGACCTACGAGCAGTACTTC. Protein sequence: CASSSQRGTYEQYF. V gene TRBV6-6 combines with J gene TRBJ2-7, with 8 bases aligning to TRBD2. Unmatched junction bases numbered 4, after V lost 4 bases and J lost 2 bases. CDR1 MNHNY and CDR2 SVGAGI come from the germline V gene (reference sequence). There are 14 residues in the CDR3.

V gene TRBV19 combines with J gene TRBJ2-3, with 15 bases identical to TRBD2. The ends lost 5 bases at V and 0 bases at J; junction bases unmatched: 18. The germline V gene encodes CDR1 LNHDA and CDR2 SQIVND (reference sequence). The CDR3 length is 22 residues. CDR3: CASSFRGIFGTSGRPSTDTQYF. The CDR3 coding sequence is TGTGCCAGTAGTTTTCGTGGTATATTTGGGACTAGCGGGAGGCCCAGCACAGATACGCAGTATTTT.

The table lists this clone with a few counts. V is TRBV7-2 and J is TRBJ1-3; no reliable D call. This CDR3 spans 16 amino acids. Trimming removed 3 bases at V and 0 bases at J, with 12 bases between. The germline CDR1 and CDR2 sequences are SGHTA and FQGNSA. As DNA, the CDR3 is TGTGCCAGCAGCTTGTCGGTTGCGAGCTCTGGAAACACCATATATTTT. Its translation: CASSLSVASSGNTIYF.

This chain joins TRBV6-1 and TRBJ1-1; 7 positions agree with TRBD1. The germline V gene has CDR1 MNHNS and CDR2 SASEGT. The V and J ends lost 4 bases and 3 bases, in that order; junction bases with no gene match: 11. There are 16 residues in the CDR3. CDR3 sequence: CASSVRQGWWDTEAFF. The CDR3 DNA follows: TGTGCCAGCAGTGTCAGACAGGGCTGGTGGGACACTGAAGCTTTCTTT.